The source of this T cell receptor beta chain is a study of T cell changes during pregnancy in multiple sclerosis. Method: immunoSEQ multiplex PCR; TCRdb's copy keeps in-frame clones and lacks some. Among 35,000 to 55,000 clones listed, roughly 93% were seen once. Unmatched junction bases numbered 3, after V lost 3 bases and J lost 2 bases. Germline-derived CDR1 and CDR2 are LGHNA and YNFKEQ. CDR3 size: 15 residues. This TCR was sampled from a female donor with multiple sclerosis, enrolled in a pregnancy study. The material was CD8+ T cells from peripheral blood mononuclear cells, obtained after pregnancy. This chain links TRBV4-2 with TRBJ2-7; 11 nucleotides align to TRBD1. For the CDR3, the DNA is TGTGCCAGCAGCCAGGAGGGACAGGGGGCCTACGAGCAGTACTTC. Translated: CASSQEGQGAYEQYF.